This entry is about one TCR beta chain. It was during active infection that Seattle patients were enrolled and then longitudinally followed. These data originate in a study of blood T cell repertoires in COVID-19. Overall study: The analysed material was cDNA or gDNA that came from T cells, B-cell-depleted T cells, or PBMCs.

V was clipped by 1 base and J by 0 bases, with 15 bases between them. Germline values: CDR1 GTSNPN, CDR2 SVGIG (reference sequence). The CDR3 loop spans 17 amino acids. In the authors' methods: Nucleated cell counts were estimated from reference gene primer amplification. Measured with immunoSEQ multiplex PCR; TCRdb has only the in-frame clones, and not every one. That table gives V, J and clone size, and the DNA gave D and trimming. The sample includes about 310,000 clones, almost 90% seen only once; the top ten take less than 3.5%. Sequences were obtained from peripheral blood. V gene TRBV30 combines with J gene TRBJ1-4; D is perhaps TRBD1 (6 bases). The sequence derives from a woman aged 25 to 45 with COVID-19, enrolled during active disease. The CDR3, as DNA: TGTGCCTGGAGTGGAGGGACAAGGCGGACAACTAATGAAAAACTGTTTTTT. Residues: CAWSGGTRRTTNEKLFF.